The sequence of this T cell receptor (beta chain) was determined in a study of cytomegalovirus exposure and HLA in healthy donors. Overall study results and limits: As confirmed in vitro, a few CMV-associated chains were specific for CMV antigens. By a later analysis, the bulk of CMV-associated TCR beta chains appeared HLA-restricted. Information on immune exposure was restricted to one variable (CMV serostatus).

60 Vbeta and 13 Jbeta primers were used in PCR. Clones were sequenced by immunoSEQ multiplex PCR, and TCRdb holds only the in-frame ones, with some missing. The sample records around 200,000 clones, over 75% being singletons. Remarks on this clone: The antigen is unknown.

The germline V gene encodes CDR1 LGHNA and CDR2 YSLEER. CDR3 length: 15 residues. V shed 0 bases and J shed 1 base, with 9 bases lying between them. The sample was PBMCs. This receptor was obtained from a woman in her fifties or sixties in good health and CMV-seropositive. The chain employs TRBV4-3 and TRBJ1-2; D is ambiguous. The CDR3 protein is CASSQDPRVNYGYTF. The CDR3 coding sequence is TGCGCCAGCAGCCAAGATCCCCGGGTTAACTATGGCTACACCTTC.